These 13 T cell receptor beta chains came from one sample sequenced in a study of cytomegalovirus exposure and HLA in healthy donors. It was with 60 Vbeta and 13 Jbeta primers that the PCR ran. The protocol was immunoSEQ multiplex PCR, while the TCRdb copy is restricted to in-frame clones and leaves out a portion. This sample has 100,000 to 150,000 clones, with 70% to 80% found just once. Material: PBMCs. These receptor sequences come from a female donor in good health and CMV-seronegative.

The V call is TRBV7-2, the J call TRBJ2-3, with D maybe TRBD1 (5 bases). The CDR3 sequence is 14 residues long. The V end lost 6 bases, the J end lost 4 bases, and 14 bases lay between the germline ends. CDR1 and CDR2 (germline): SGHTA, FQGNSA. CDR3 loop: CASSFIDRPDTQYF. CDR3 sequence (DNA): TGTGCCAGCAGTTTCATAGACAGACCAGATACGCAGTATTTT. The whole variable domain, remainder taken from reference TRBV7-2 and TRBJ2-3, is GAGVSQSPSNKVTEKGKDVELRCDPISGHTALYWYRQSLGQGLEFLIYFQGNSAPDKSGLPSDRFSAERTGGSVSTLTIQRTQQEDSAVYLCASSFIDRPDTQYFGPGTRLTVL.

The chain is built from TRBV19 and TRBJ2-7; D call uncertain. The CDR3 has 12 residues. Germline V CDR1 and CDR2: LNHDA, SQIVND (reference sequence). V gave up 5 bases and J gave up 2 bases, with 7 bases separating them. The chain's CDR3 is CASSRRPYEQYF. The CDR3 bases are TGTGCCAGTAGTCGCAGGCCCTACGAGCAGTACTTC.

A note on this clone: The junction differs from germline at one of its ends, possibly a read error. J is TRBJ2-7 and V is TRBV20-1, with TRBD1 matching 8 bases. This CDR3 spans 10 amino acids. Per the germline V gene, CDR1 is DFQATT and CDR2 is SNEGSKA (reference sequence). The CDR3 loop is CSASSGRGPF. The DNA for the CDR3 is TGCAGTGCGTCGTCGGGCAGGGGGCCCTTC.

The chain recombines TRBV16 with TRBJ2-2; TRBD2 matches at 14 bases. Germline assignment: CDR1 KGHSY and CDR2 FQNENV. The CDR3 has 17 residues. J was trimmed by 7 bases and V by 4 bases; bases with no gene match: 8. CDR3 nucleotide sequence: TGTGCCAGCAGCCGGGGGACTAGCGGGAGAAATGTCGGGGAGCTGTTTTTT. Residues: CASSRGTSGRNVGELFF.

CDR3 residues: CASSTNLRDRSYEQYF. CDR3 sequence (DNA): TGTGCCAGTAGTACAAACCTCCGGGACAGAAGCTACGAGCAGTACTTC. The chain joins TRBV19 to TRBJ2-7, with 7 bases that match TRBD1. The CDR3 spans 16 residues. Trimming at V came to 4 bases and at J to 3 bases, leaving 12 bases not matched to a gene. Germline CDR1 and CDR2: LNHDA and SQIVND (reference sequence).

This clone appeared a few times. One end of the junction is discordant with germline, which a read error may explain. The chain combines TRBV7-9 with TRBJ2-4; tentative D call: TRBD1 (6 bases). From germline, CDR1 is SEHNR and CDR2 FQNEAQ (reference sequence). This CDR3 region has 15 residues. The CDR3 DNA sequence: TGTGCCAGCAGCTTAACGCAGGGGTTTCTTAACAGTCAGTACTTC. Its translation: CASSLTQGFLNSQYF.

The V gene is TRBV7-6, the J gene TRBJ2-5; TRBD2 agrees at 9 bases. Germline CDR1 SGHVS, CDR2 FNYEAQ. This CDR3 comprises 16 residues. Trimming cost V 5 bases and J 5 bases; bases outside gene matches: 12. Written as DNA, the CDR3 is TGTGCCAGCAGCCATGGGGGCGGGAGGGCCCTGGAGACCCAGTACTTC. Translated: CASSHGGGRALETQYF. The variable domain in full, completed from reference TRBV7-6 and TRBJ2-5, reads GAGVSQSPRYKVTKRGQDVALRCDPISGHVSLYWYRQALGQGPEFLTYFNYEAQQDKSGLPNDRFSAERPEGSISTLTIQRTEQRDSAMYRCASSHGGGRALETQYFGPGTRLLVL.

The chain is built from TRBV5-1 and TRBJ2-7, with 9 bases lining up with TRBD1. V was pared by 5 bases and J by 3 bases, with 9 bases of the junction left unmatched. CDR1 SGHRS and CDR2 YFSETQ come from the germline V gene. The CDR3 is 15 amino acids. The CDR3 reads CASSSPGQGIYEQYF. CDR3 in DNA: TGCGCCAGCAGTTCACCGGGACAGGGAATCTACGAGCAGTACTTC.

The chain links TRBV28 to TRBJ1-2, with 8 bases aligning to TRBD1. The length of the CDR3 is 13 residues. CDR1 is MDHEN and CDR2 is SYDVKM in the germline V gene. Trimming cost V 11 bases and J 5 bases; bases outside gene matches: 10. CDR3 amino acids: CAGSRGPVYGYTF. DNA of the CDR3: TGTGCCGGATCCAGGGGGCCTGTTTATGGCTACACCTTC.

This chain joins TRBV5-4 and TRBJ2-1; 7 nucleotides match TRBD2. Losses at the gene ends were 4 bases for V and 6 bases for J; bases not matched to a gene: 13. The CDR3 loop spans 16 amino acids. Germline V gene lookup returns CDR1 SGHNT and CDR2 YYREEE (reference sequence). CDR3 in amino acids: CASSQDVGEGGNEQFF. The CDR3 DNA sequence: TGTGCCAGCAGCCAAGACGTGGGGGAGGGAGGCAATGAGCAGTTCTTC.

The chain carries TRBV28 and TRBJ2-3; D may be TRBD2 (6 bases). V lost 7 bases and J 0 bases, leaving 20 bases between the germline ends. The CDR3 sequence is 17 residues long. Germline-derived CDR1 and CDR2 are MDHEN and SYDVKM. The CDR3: CASILTPGGGSTDTQYF. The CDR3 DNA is TGTGCCAGCATCCTGACCCCCGGGGGAGGAAGCACAGATACGCAGTATTTT.

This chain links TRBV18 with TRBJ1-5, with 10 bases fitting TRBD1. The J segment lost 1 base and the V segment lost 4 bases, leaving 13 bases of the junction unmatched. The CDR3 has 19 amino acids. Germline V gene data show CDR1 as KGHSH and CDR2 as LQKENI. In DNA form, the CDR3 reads TGTGCCAGCTCACATATCCGGGACAGGGGATGGGGGAGCAATCAGCCCCAGCATTTT. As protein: CASSHIRDRGWGSNQPQHF. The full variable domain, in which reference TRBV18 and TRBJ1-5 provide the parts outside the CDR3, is NAGVMQNPRHLVRRRGQEARLRCSPMKGHSHVYWYRQLPEEGLKFMVYLQKENIIDESGMPKERFSAEFPKEGPSILRIQQVVRGDSAAYFCASSHIRDRGWGSNQPQHFGDGTRLSIL.

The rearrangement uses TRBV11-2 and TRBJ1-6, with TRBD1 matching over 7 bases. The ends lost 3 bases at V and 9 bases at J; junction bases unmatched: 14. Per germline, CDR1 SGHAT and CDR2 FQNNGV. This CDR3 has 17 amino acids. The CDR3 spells CASSFAQGFGVGSPLHF. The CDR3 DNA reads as TGTGCCAGCAGCTTTGCACAGGGGTTTGGCGTAGGTTCACCCCTCCACTTT. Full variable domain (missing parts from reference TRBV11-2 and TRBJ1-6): EAGVAQSPRYKIIEKRQSVAFWCNPISGHATLYWYQQILGQGPKLLIQFQNNGVVDDSQLPKDRFSAERLKGVDSTLKIQPAKLEDSAVYLCASSFAQGFGVGSPLHFGNGTRLTVT.